One sample yielded the 25 T cell receptor beta chains listed below, sequenced in a study of blood T cell repertoires in COVID-19. Clones were read by immunoSEQ multiplex PCR, and TCRdb kept only the in-frame ones, dropping some. The sample has 100,000 to 150,000 clones, more than 80% seen once; the top ten hold around 3%. Sequencing was done on a sample of peripheral blood. These TCRs come from a woman of 80 years or more with COVID-19, enrolled during active disease.

V usage is TRBV28 and J usage is TRBJ2-2; D gene uncertain. The germline V gene encodes CDR1 MDHEN and CDR2 SYDVKM. CDR3 length: 14 amino acids. V shed 6 bases and J shed 4 bases, with 12 bases lying between them. CDR3 amino acids: CASRDSWRTGELFF. As DNA, the CDR3 is TGTGCCAGCAGAGACTCCTGGCGCACCGGGGAGCTGTTTTTT. Full variable domain (missing parts from reference TRBV28 and TRBJ2-2): DVKVTQSSRYLVKRTGEKVFLECVQDMDHENMFWYRQDPGLGLRLIYFSYDVKMKEKGDIPEGYSVSREKKERFSLILESASTNQTSMYLCASRDSWRTGELFFGEGSRLTVL.

This chain links TRBV5-1 with TRBJ2-1; possibly TRBD1 for D (5 bases). The length of the CDR3 is 15 residues. The germline gives CDR1 SGHRS, CDR2 YFSETQ. V dropped 4 bases and J dropped 0 bases, with 11 bases sitting between them. This chain's CDR3 is CASSVGQGSYNEQFF. The CDR3 coding sequence is TGCGCCAGCAGCGTGGGGCAGGGCTCCTACAATGAGCAGTTCTTC.

V and J are TRBV5-1 and TRBJ2-3; D is possibly TRBD2 (5 bases). Germline V gene data show CDR1 as SGHRS and CDR2 as YFSETQ. This CDR3 is 15 amino acids long. Trimming took off 1 base at V and 2 bases at J, with 11 bases between the two ends. The CDR3 nucleotides read TGCGCCAGCAGCTTGACGGCGGGTAACACAGATACGCAGTATTTT. The encoded protein is CASSLTAGNTDTQYF.

The CDR3 DNA follows: TGTGCCAGCAGCTCGACACCAAATCAGCCCCAGCATTTT. This codes for CASSSTPNQPQHF. The V call is TRBV3-1 (or the pseudogene TRBV3-2), the J call TRBJ1-5; D remains unclear. The CDR3 totals 13 residues. The germline V gene encodes CDR1 LGHDT and CDR2 YNNKEL (reference sequence). V was pared by 5 bases and J by 4 bases, with 9 bases between.

The chain combines TRBV19 with TRBJ1-6; D gene ambiguous. V shed 0 bases and J shed 7 bases, with 16 bases lying between them. Germline CDR1 and CDR2: LNHDA and SQIVND (reference sequence). The CDR3 loop spans 17 amino acids. CDR3 loop: CASSIERRGRVNSPLHF. In DNA, the CDR3 is TGTGCCAGTAGTATAGAGCGGCGAGGGCGGGTGAATTCACCCCTCCACTTT.

J is TRBJ2-2 and V is TRBV7-3; a weak D match, TRBD1 (5 bases). The CDR3 consists of 13 residues. Deletions cut 4 bases from V and 7 bases from J, with 10 bases between. Per the germline V gene, CDR1 is SGHTA and CDR2 is FQGTGA. CDR3 amino acids: CASSSQGDGELFF. The CDR3 nucleotides read TGTGCCAGCAGCTCCCAGGGTGACGGGGAGCTGTTTTTT. Combining the CDR3 with reference TRBV7-3 and TRBJ2-2 gives the whole variable domain GAGVSQTPSNKVTEKGKYVELRCDPISGHTALYWYRQSLGQGPEFLIYFQGTGAADDSGLPNDRFFAVRPEGSVSTLKIQRTERGDSAVYLCASSSQGDGELFFGEGSRLTVL.

The rearrangement joins TRBV19 to TRBJ2-3; maybe TRBD2 (6 bases). The CDR3 consists of 16 residues. Trimming cost V 0 bases and J 1 base, with 11 bases left between them. Germline V lookup: CDR1 LNHDA, CDR2 SQIVND (reference sequence). The CDR3 region is CASSIDRRGRTDTQYF. CDR3 nucleotide sequence: TGTGCCAGTAGTATAGATCGGAGGGGCCGCACAGATACGCAGTATTTT.

V and J are TRBV5-1 and TRBJ1-4, with 7 bases fitting TRBD1. J lost 5 bases, V lost 1 base, and 5 bases had no gene match. Germline V lookup: CDR1 SGHRS, CDR2 YFSETQ. The CDR3 loop spans 15 amino acids. The CDR3 nucleotides are TGCGCCAGCAGCTTGCGTGGGACAGAAAATGAAAAACTGTTTTTT. The encoded protein is CASSLRGTENEKLFF.

This clone has only one observation. V gene TRBV5-1 combines with J gene TRBJ1-1; 7 bases align to TRBD1. Trimming removed 4 bases from V and 1 base from J; junction bases left unmatched: 7. The CDR3 has 15 amino acids. CDR1 SGHRS and CDR2 YFSETQ come from the germline V gene. This CDR3 reads CASSRRQGENTEAFF. DNA of the CDR3: TGCGCCAGCAGCCGCCGACAGGGAGAGAACACTGAAGCTTTCTTT.

The chain employs TRBV14 and TRBJ1-1; 7 nucleotides match TRBD1. The V segment lost 1 base and the J segment 7 bases; nucleotides outside the gene matches: 21. In germline, CDR1 is SGHDN, CDR2 FVKESK. The CDR3 is made up of 19 amino acids. CDR3 amino acids: CASSQGPRGGERGAIEAFF. The CDR3 DNA follows: TGTGCCAGCAGCCAAGGACCTAGAGGGGGCGAAAGGGGTGCGATTGAAGCTTTCTTT.

This chain joins TRBV10-1 and TRBJ2-1; D is possibly TRBD2 (5 bases). The CDR3 is 14 amino acids. Germline CDR1 WNHNN, CDR2 SYGVQD (reference sequence). The germline V and J ends were trimmed by 6 bases and 6 bases, with 15 bases remaining between them. CDR3 sequence (DNA): TGCGCCAGCAGCGGGCGGGCGGAAATCAATGAGCAGTTCTTC. Encoded protein: CASSGRAEINEQFF.

The chain carries TRBV5-1 and TRBJ1-4, with D possibly matching TRBD1 (6 bases). The germline V gene encodes CDR1 SGHRS and CDR2 YFSETQ. CDR3 size: 17 residues. V shed 3 bases and J shed 7 bases, with 22 bases lying between them. The CDR3: CASSSGQQSLSSEKLFF. The CDR3 DNA sequence: TGCGCCAGCAGCTCCGGACAGCAATCCCTAAGTAGTGAAAAACTGTTTTTT.

V usage is TRBV28 and J usage is TRBJ1-5; 7 bases are a match to TRBD1. The V gene's germline CDR1 is MDHEN and CDR2 SYDVKM. This CDR3 is built from 16 residues. The trim removed 5 bases at V and 1 base at J, leaving 8 bases unmatched. CDR3 DNA: TGTGCCAGCAGTAAAAAGGGGACAGAAAGCAATCAGCCCCAGCATTTT. This encodes CASSKKGTESNQPQHF.

The V call is TRBV6-5, the J call TRBJ2-7; D is possibly TRBD1 (7 bases). The V and J ends lost 8 bases and 5 bases respectively, with 16 bases between them. CDR3 length: 13 residues. Germline V gene data show CDR1 as MNHEY and CDR2 as SVGAGI. The DNA of the CDR3 is TGTGCCAGCCTCTACAGGGGACTCCACGAGCAGTACTTC. This translates into CASLYRGLHEQYF.

The rearrangement joins TRBV18 to TRBJ2-3, with D unclear. CDR1 is KGHSH and CDR2 is LQKENI in the germline V gene. Trimming left V 2 bases short and J 5 bases short, with 11 bases between. The CDR3 extends over 14 amino acids. The CDR3 region has the DNA TGTGCCAGCTCACCATTAGACGCGGTAGATACGCAGTATTTT. Protein sequence: CASSPLDAVDTQYF.

This clone was detected a few times. V and J are TRBV5-6 and TRBJ1-2; 11 bases are a match to TRBD1. The J segment lost 7 bases and the V segment lost 6 bases, leaving 11 bases of the junction unmatched. The germline V gene has CDR1 SGHDT and CDR2 YYEEEE. This CDR3 spans 15 amino acids. CDR3 loop: CASNPLGQGAVGYTF. CDR3 DNA sequence: TGTGCCAGCAACCCCCTTGGACAGGGGGCTGTTGGCTACACCTTC. Full variable domain (outside the CDR3, taken from reference TRBV5-6 and TRBJ1-2): DAGVTQSPTHLIKTRGQQVTLRCSPKSGHDTVSWYQQALGQGPQFIFQYYEEEERQRGNFPDRFSGHQFPNYSSELNVNALLLGDSALYLCASNPLGQGAVGYTFGSGTRLTVV.

The chain employs TRBV10-3 and TRBJ1-4; D unresolved. Trimming pared 0 bases from V and 0 bases from J, leaving 5 bases between. Germline CDR1 reads ENHRY; CDR2 reads SYGVKD. The CDR3 totals 15 residues. This CDR3 is CAISESEATNEKLFF. In nucleotides, the CDR3 is TGTGCCATCAGTGAGTCGGAGGCAACTAATGAAAAACTGTTTTTT.

The V call is TRBV19, the J call TRBJ2-7, with 8 positions matching TRBD2. V was clipped by 7 bases and J by 4 bases; unmatched bases: 6. The CDR3 runs 13 residues. CDR1 and CDR2 (germline): LNHDA, SQIVND (reference sequence). CDR3 region: CASKSGSRYEQYF. The DNA for the CDR3 is TGTGCCAGTAAGAGCGGGAGCCGGTACGAGCAGTACTTC. The whole variable domain, filled in from reference TRBV19 and TRBJ2-7, reads DGGITQSPKYLFRKEGQNVTLSCEQNLNHDAMYWYRQDPGQGLRLIYYSQIVNDFQKGDIAEGYSVSREKKESFPLTVTSAQKNPTAFYLCASKSGSRYEQYFGPGTRLTVT.

This chain uses TRBV7-8 with TRBJ2-5; D is perhaps TRBD1 (6 bases). The V and J ends lost 5 bases and 4 bases respectively, with 26 bases between them. CDR1 is SGHVS, CDR2 FQNEAQ, per germline. The CDR3 is 18 amino acids. The CDR3 nucleotides read TGTGCCAGCAGCAGAAACCGCCGGACAGACGAGAGGGCAGAGACCCAGTACTTC. It codes for CASSRNRRTDERAETQYF.

The chain links TRBV6-1 to TRBJ1-5; D not certain. V was trimmed by 6 bases and J by 4 bases, leaving 13 bases between them. From germline, CDR1 is MNHNS and CDR2 SASEGT. This CDR3 spans 14 amino acids. The CDR3 DNA sequence: TGTGCCAGCAGAGGCGGAGGTGTAAATCAGCCCCAGCATTTT. The encoded protein is CASRGGGVNQPQHF.

The chain links TRBV5-1 to TRBJ2-1, with 8 bases fitting TRBD1. Germline V gives CDR1 SGHRS, CDR2 YFSETQ. Trimming at V came to 0 bases and at J to 9 bases, leaving 8 bases not matched to a gene. This CDR3 has 15 residues. For the CDR3, the DNA is TGCGCCAGCAGCTTGGAAGGACAGGGACCTGGTGAGCAGTTCTTC. Its translation: CASSLEGQGPGEQFF.

The CDR3 DNA is TGTGCCAGCAGGAGACAGGGGGCCTTAGGTGAAAAACTGTTTTTT. As protein: CASRRQGALGEKLFF. The chain carries TRBV6-5 and TRBJ1-4; 10 bases align to TRBD1. Germline V CDR1 and CDR2: MNHEY, SVGAGI. This CDR3 has 15 amino acids. J was trimmed by 7 bases and V by 6 bases; bases with no gene match: 8.

The CDR3 DNA is TGTGCCACCAGCAGCGGTTACAATGAGCAGTTCTTC. Translation: CATSSGYNEQFF. The chain joins TRBV15 to TRBJ2-1; no clear D gene. Trimming took 3 bases from V and 4 from J, leaving 4 bases between them. Germline CDR1 is LNHNV and CDR2 is YYDKDF (reference sequence). The CDR3 contains 12 residues.

This chain joins TRBV6-5 and TRBJ2-1; 9 bases match TRBD1. The length of the CDR3 is 13 residues. Looked up from germline, CDR1 is MNHEY and CDR2 is SVGAGI. V dropped 6 bases and J dropped 5; count of bases not matched to a gene: 2. The CDR3 DNA is TGTGCCAGCAGGGGGACAGGGAACAATGAGCAGTTCTTC. Amino acids: CASRGTGNNEQFF.

This sequence joins TRBV5-6 and TRBJ1-1; 8 bases align to TRBD1. This CDR3 is built from 15 residues. The germline V gene encodes CDR1 SGHDT and CDR2 YYEEEE. V lost 6 bases to trimming and J lost 6 bases; unmatched junction nucleotides: 13. CDR3: CASTSTGAIGAEAFF. DNA of the CDR3: TGTGCCAGCACGTCGACAGGGGCGATAGGGGCTGAAGCTTTCTTT. The full variable domain, in which reference TRBV5-6 and TRBJ1-1 provide the parts outside the CDR3, is DAGVTQSPTHLIKTRGQQVTLRCSPKSGHDTVSWYQQALGQGPQFIFQYYEEEERQRGNFPDRFSGHQFPNYSSELNVNALLLGDSALYLCASTSTGAIGAEAFFGQGTRLTVV.